The 5 T cell receptor beta chains listed next were all sequenced from one sample in a study of T cells after posttransplantation cyclophosphamide. Here immunoSEQ multiplex PCR was the method, and the copy in TCRdb shows in-frame clones only, minus some. This repertoire holds 36,000 or so clones, and none appear only once. Material: PBMCs. The receptors here all came from a girl aged 5-17 years in good health, CMV-negative, and a related stem cell transplant donor.

This clone was recorded many times. This sequence joins TRBV2 and TRBJ2-1, with D uncertain. Germline loops: CDR1 SNHLY, CDR2 FYNNEI. V was pared by 6 bases and J by 9 bases, with 9 bases between. This CDR3 region has 11 residues. The CDR3 DNA reads TGTGCCAGCAGCTTCCGCGGTGAGCAGTTCTTC. This translates into CASSFRGEQFF. Full variable domain (missing parts from reference TRBV2 and TRBJ2-1): EPEVTQTPSHQVTQMGQEVILRCVPISNHLYFYWYRQILGQKVEFLVSFYNNEISEKSEIFDDQFSVERPDGSNFTLKIRSTKLEDSAMYFCASSFRGEQFFGPGTRLTVL.

Ten or more counts support this clone. The chain is built from TRBV5-1 and TRBJ1-4; D is undetermined. The CDR3 has 16 residues. Trimming stripped 0 bases from V and 6 bases from J, with 15 bases between. Germline V lookup: CDR1 SGHRS, CDR2 YFSETQ. Here the CDR3 DNA reads TGCGCCAGCAGCTTGGTACAACCTAATGGAGATGAAAAACTGTTTTTT. Translated, it gives CASSLVQPNGDEKLFF.

This clone showed up just a few times. The genes are TRBV27 and TRBJ1-2; D remains ambiguous. The CDR3 extends over 16 amino acids. Germline CDR1 MNHEY, CDR2 SMNVEV (reference sequence). V was trimmed by 6 bases and J by 3 bases, leaving 20 bases between them. The chain's CDR3 is CASRPKSGRYYYGYTF. The CDR3 DNA sequence: TGTGCCAGCAGACCCAAGAGCGGCAGATACTACTATGGCTACACCTTC.

This clone showed up many times. The chain combines TRBV11-2 with TRBJ2-4, with D uncertain. Germline V gene data show CDR1 as SGHAT and CDR2 as FQNNGV. This CDR3 is built from 18 residues. V gave up 2 bases and J gave up 1 base, with 18 bases separating them. The CDR3 DNA follows: TGTGCCAGCAGCTTACCGCTAGGCATAGTCGAGGCCAAAAACATTCAGTACTTC. Amino acid sequence: CASSLPLGIVEAKNIQYF.

This clone appeared many times. The genes are TRBV19 and TRBJ2-7; 8 bases line up with TRBD2. The CDR3 is made up of 13 amino acids. The germline V gene has CDR1 LNHDA and CDR2 SQIVND (reference sequence). The J segment lost 4 bases and the V segment lost 3 bases, leaving 2 bases of the junction unmatched. The CDR3 DNA is TGTGCCAGTAGTATTGAGCGGGGGTACGAGCAGTACTTC. Translating it yields CASSIERGYEQYF.